The clone carrying this T cell receptor (beta chain) was detected a few times. A much more abundant neighbour one base away suggests this may be a read error. This sample was taken from a study of T cells in Graves' hyperthyroidism and ophthalmopathy. CDR1 and CDR2 from the germline V gene are SGHAT and FQNNGV. The CDR3 totals 16 residues. V was pared by 8 bases and J by 10 bases, with 27 bases between. Amplification of TCR beta CDR3 regions was performed using RNA transcripts as template. HTBI primers drove first-round RT-PCR of the TCR CDR3. TCRdb ran MiXCR on the multiplex PCR reads and lists one entry per CDR3 protein. Of about 620,000 distinct CDR3 sequences listed, 15% to 20% are singletons.

The sample was blood. The TCR comes from a woman younger than 45 with Graves' hyperthyroidism. V gene TRBV11-2 combines with J gene TRBJ2-1; D may match TRBD1 or TRBD2 (7 bases each). CDR3 DNA: TGTGCCAGCGGCCCTTATGGTGGCGGGAGAGGGGGCGAGCAGTTCTTC. Translated, it gives CASGPYGGGRGGEQFF.